The entry below gives a single T cell receptor (beta chain) sequence along with its context. Then a second PCR, running about 6 to 12 cycles, was carried out with a sample-barcoded 5' primer and a J-beta primer mix. TCRdb reprocessed the 5' RACE reads via MiXCR and lists one record per CDR3 protein. The sample records 800,000 to 950,000 distinct CDR3 sequences, almost 30% being singletons. V gave up 7 bases and J gave up 4 bases, with 19 bases separating them. CDR1 and CDR2 (germline): MNHEY, SVGAGI. The length of the CDR3 is 15 residues. This entry comes from a study of blood T cells in healthy people across ages. A further study also used this sample, focusing on T cells of mothers and their children.

The chain employs TRBV6-5 and TRBJ2-5; D unclear. The clonotype originates from a woman aged 40 to 55 in good health. The sequencing input was blood. The CDR3 sequence: CASNPRSLTGETQYF. DNA for the CDR3: TGTGCCAGCAATCCCCGGTCCTTGACGGGAGAGACCCAGTACTTC.